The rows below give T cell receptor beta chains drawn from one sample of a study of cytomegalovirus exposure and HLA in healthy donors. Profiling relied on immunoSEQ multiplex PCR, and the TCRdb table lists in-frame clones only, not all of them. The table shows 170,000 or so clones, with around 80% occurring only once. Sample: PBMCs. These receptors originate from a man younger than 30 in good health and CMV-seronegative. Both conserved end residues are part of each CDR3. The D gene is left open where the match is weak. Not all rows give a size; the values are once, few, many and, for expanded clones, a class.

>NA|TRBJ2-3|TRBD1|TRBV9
TGTGCCAGCAGCGCAACAGGGGTGGATGGGAATACGCAGTATTTT
CASSATGVDGNTQYF
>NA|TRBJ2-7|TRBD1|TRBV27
TGTGCCAGCAGTCGGACAGGGATAATAGAGGAGCAGTACTTC
CASSRTGIIEEQYF
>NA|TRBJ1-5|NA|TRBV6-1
TGTGCCAGCAGTGTTCGTATGGCCTCCTCTTGGCCCCAGCATTTT
CASSVRMASSWPQHF
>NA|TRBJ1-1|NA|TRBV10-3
TGTGCCATCAGTGACAGCGTGAACACTGAAGCTTTCTTT
CAISDSVNTEAFF
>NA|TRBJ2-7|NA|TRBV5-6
TGTGCCAGCAGCTTGTCCCCGAGCTCCTACGAGCAGTACTTC
CASSLSPSSYEQYF
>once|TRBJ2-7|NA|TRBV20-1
TGCAGTGCTAGAGCGGGCTACGAGCAGTACTTC
CSARAGYEQYF
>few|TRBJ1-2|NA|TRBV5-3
TGTGCCAGAAGCGTGAGGAGGGACTATGGCTACACCTTC
CARSVRRDYGYTF
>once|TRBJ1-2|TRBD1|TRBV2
TGTGCCAGCAGCCCCGGGCCCCACACAGGGGTAGGCTACACCTTC
CASSPGPHTGVGYTF
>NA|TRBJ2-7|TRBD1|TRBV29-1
TGCAGCGTGACCCGGGACGCGGGACAGGAGTACTTC
CSVTRDAGQEYF
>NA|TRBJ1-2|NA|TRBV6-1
TGTGCCAGCAGTTCCAGGGACTATGGCTACACCTTC
CASSSRDYGYTF
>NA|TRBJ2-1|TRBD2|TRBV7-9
TGTTCCAGCAGTCGTCCCGGGACTAGCGTTCCTCTTGAGCAGTTCTTC
CSSSRPGTSVPLEQFF
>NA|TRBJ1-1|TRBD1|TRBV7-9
TGTGCCAGCAGCTACGACAGGGGAGGCGACACTGAAGCTTTCTTT
CASSYDRGGDTEAFF
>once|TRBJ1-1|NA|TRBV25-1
TGTGCCAGCACTCCAGCCCCAGGACATTACAACACTGAAGCTTTCTTT
CASTPAPGHYNTEAFF
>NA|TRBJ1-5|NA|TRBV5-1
TGCGCCAGCAGCTTGCAGGGGCAGGACCAGCCCCAGCATTTT
CASSLQGQDQPQHF
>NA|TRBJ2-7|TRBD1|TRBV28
TGTGCCAGCAGTTTAGTTCGAGGGGGCCAGTACTTC
CASSLVRGGQYF
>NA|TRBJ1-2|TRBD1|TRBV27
TGTGCCAGCCGTAAGACAGGGGAGCATGGGGGCTACACCTTC
CASRKTGEHGGYTF
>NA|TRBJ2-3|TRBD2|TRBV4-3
TGCGCCAGCAGCCAGACGGGACTAGCGGGAGATACGCAGTATTTT
CASSQTGLAGDTQYF
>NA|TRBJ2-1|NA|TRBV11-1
TGTGCCAGCAGCCCTCACCCTACCTACAATGAGCAGTTCTTC
CASSPHPTYNEQFF
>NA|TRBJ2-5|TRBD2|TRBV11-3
TGTGCCAGCAGCTTAGGGCTAGCGGATCAAGAGACCCAGTACTTC
CASSLGLADQETQYF
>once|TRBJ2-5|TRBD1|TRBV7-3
TGTGCCAGCAGCTCCTCAGGGGGTTCCCAAGAGACCCAGTACTTC
CASSSSGGSQETQYF
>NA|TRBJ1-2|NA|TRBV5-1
TGCGCCAGCTTACGGAGTCCCGGGGTGAATTATGGCTACACCTTC
CASLRSPGVNYGYTF
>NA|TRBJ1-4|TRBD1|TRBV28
TGTGCCAGCAGCTCCCTGGGACAGGGTCGTGAAAAACTGTTTTTT
CASSSLGQGREKLFF
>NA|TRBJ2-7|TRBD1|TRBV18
TGTGCCAGCTCACCCGGGACAGACTCCTACGAGCAGTACTTC
CASSPGTDSYEQYF
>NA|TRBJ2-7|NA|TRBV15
TGTGCCACCAGCCCCAGGGCCGGACCCGACGAGCAGTACTTC
CATSPRAGPDEQYF
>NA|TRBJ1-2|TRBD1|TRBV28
TGTGCCAGCAGCGACAGGGGGCGCGTCTATGGCTACACCTTC
CASSDRGRVYGYTF
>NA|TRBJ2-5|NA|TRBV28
TGTGCCAGCCTCGGGAAGCGTTTCCTCAAAGAGACCCAGTACTTC
CASLGKRFLKETQYF
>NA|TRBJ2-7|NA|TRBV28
TGTGCCAGCAGTGCCCCGGGAGCCTCCTACGAGCAGTACTTC
CASSAPGASYEQYF
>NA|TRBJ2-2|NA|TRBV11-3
TGTGCCAGCAGCTTTTTCAAGACAGGAGAAACCGGGGAGCTGTTTTTT
CASSFFKTGETGELFF
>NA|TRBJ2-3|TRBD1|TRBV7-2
TGTGCCAGCAGCCAACCCACCGGACAGGGCCCCACGGCGGATACGCAGTATTTT
CASSQPTGQGPTADTQYF
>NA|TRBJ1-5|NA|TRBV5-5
TGTGCCAGCAGCTTGAGCCGAGGGAGCAATCAGCCCCAGCATTTT
CASSLSRGSNQPQHF
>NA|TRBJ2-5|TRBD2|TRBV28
TGTGCCAGCAGTCCAAGGGGGGGGTGGGAGCGGGGGAGGCATAAGACCCAGTACTTC
CASSPRGGWERGRHKTQYF